This is a list of T cell receptor beta chains from one sample in a study of T cell responses to AZD1222 COVID-19 vaccine. Some clones are missing from TCRdb's copy, which holds only in-frame ones; the method was immunoSEQ multiplex PCR. The sample includes over 100,000 clones, approximately 90% of them seen just once. The sample was peripheral blood, taken 28 days after the second AZD1222 dose. The origin of the receptors is an adult who received the AZD1222 COVID-19 vaccine. Each CDR3 is given with its conserved first and last residue. Fields, in order: J gene, V gene, clone size, D gene, CDR3 DNA, CDR3 protein. A D gene is named only where the DNA matches it firmly. Expanded clones get a size class; other rows say once, few or many, or leave the size out.

J: TRBJ1-2
V: TRBV7-2
size: NA
D: TRBD1
DNA: TGTGCCAGCAGACGACAGGGCCCCTATGGCTACACCTTC
CDR3: CASRRQGPYGYTF

J: TRBJ1-6
V: TRBV27
size: once
D: TRBD1
DNA: TGTGCCAGCAGACCGGGACAGGGATATTCACCCCTCCACTTT
CDR3: CASRPGQGYSPLHF

J: TRBJ1-5
V: TRBV7-2
size: NA
D: TRBD1
DNA: TGTGCCAGCAGCCTAGGGGGCGCGGGCAATCAGCCCCAGCATTTT
CDR3: CASSLGGAGNQPQHF

J: TRBJ2-3
V: TRBV5-5
size: few
D: NA
DNA: TGTGCCAGCAGCTTGGACAGTACTAGCACAGATACGCAGTATTTT
CDR3: CASSLDSTSTDTQYF

J: TRBJ1-2
V: TRBV15
size: NA
D: NA
DNA: TGTGCCACCAGCAGAGATTTGGGGTTTAACTATGGCTACACCTTC
CDR3: CATSRDLGFNYGYTF

J: TRBJ2-4
V: TRBV19
size: few
D: NA
DNA: TGTGCCAGTAGGCCTAGAGGTACCAAAAACATTCAGTACTTC
CDR3: CASRPRGTKNIQYF

J: TRBJ1-4
V: TRBV2
size: NA
D: NA
DNA: TGTGCCAGCAGTGAAGCAGGGACCGGGGTTAATGAAAAACTGTTTTTT
CDR3: CASSEAGTGVNEKLFF

J: TRBJ2-3
V: TRBV10-3
size: NA
D: NA
DNA: TGTGCCATCAGTGAGTCGAACGGGGGAGCTAGCACAGATACGCAGTATTTT
CDR3: CAISESNGGASTDTQYF

J: TRBJ1-1
V: TRBV7-9
size: NA
D: NA
DNA: TGTGCCAGCAGCTTAGGCCAGGGCGCTCGGCAGGGGACTGAAGCTTTCTTT
CDR3: CASSLGQGARQGTEAFF

J: TRBJ1-6
V: TRBV9
size: once
D: NA
DNA: TGTGCCAGCAGCGTAGGGGGGGACCCCTCCTCACCCCTCCACTTT
CDR3: CASSVGGDPSSPLHF

J: TRBJ1-1
V: TRBV5-1
size: NA
D: TRBD1
DNA: TGCGCCAGCAGCTGGAGACAGGGGGCGGTTGAAACTGAAGCTTTCTTT
CDR3: CASSWRQGAVETEAFF

J: TRBJ2-1
V: TRBV7-9
size: NA
D: NA
DNA: TGTGCCAGCAGCGGCCGGGTGAGCTCCTACAATGAGCAGTTCTTC
CDR3: CASSGRVSSYNEQFF

J: TRBJ1-3
V: TRBV4-3
size: NA
D: NA
DNA: TGCGCCAGCAGCCAAGATATAATCTCTGGAAACACCATATATTTT
CDR3: CASSQDIISGNTIYF

J: TRBJ2-2
V: TRBV3-1/TRBV3-2
size: NA
D: TRBD2
DNA: TGTGCCAGCAGCCTACACCTGACTAGCGGGGGCCTGGGCACCGGGGAGCTGTTTTTT
CDR3: CASSLHLTSGGLGTGELFF

J: TRBJ1-2
V: TRBV15
size: NA
D: NA
DNA: TGTGCCACCAGCAGAGACGGGGGTTTTCAGTATGGCTACACCTTC
CDR3: CATSRDGGFQYGYTF

J: TRBJ2-2
V: TRBV19
size: NA
D: TRBD2
DNA: TGTGCCAGTAGTGAGAAGCGGGGACTAGCGGGGGGGCCTGGCACCGGGGAGCTGTTTTTT
CDR3: CASSEKRGLAGGPGTGELFF

J: TRBJ1-1
V: TRBV19
size: NA
D: NA
DNA: TGTGCCAGTATTCCAACCCAGGGATTGAACACTGAAGCTTTCTTT
CDR3: CASIPTQGLNTEAFF

J: TRBJ1-3
V: TRBV7-9
size: few
D: NA
DNA: TGTGCCAGCAGCTTAGTAGTCCAACCGGGGTATGGAAACACCATATATTTT
CDR3: CASSLVVQPGYGNTIYF

J: TRBJ2-5
V: TRBV7-6
size: NA
D: NA
DNA: TGTGCCAGCAGCTTAGGGCTAGCAGGCCGAGAGACCCAGTACTTC
CDR3: CASSLGLAGRETQYF